One and the same sample provided the 11 T cell receptor beta chains below, sequenced in a study of CD8 T cells in Susac syndrome (dated by TCRdb to the late 2010s). Library creation used the immunoSEQ multiplex PCR assay. RNA was extracted using the RNeasy kit, and roughly 0.45 to 1 microgram was reverse transcribed with random hexamers. TCRdb took the public reads, trimmed them with fastp at Q25, ran MiXCR for clone calling and kept in-frame beta chains. Each record represents a unique CDR3 protein, reported with the most common genes and DNA among its rows. Within this sample are 100,000 or so distinct CDR3 sequences, with about 90% of them counted one time only. The ten largest clones represent approximately 0.13% of the sample. Material for sequencing was CD8+ T cells from PBMCs. The receptors stem from a human donor in good health.

This chain uses TRBV10-3 with TRBJ1-1; 9 bases fit TRBD1. The CDR3 loop spans 14 amino acids. Unmatched junction bases numbered 3, after V lost 6 bases and J lost 1 base. Looked up from germline, CDR1 is ENHRY and CDR2 is SYGVKD. CDR3 region: CAIRSDRGNTEAFF. The CDR3 region has the DNA TGTGCCATCAGGTCGGACAGGGGGAACACTGAAGCTTTCTTT.

In regard to this clonotype: One junction end does not reproduce the germline sequence, and a read error may be involved. This chain links TRBV29-1 with TRBJ1-2; no definite D call. In germline, CDR1 is SQVTM, CDR2 ANQGSEA. This CDR3 contains 12 residues. The DNA of the CDR3 is TGCAGCGTGGAAGGACGGAACTATGGCTACACCTTC. Protein product: CSVEGRNYGYTF.

This clonotype was found once. The chain uses TRBV7-9 and TRBJ2-7; the D call may be TRBD1 or TRBD2 (5 bases each). Germline V gives CDR1 SEHNR, CDR2 FQNEAQ (reference sequence). V lost 4 bases and J 4 bases, leaving 17 bases between the germline ends. This CDR3 has 15 residues. Written as DNA, the CDR3 is TGTGCCAGCAGCTCCCCCGGGACGGTGAGTTACGAGCAGTACTTC. This gives the protein CASSSPGTVSYEQYF.

This chain connects TRBV7-2 to TRBJ1-1; tentative D call: TRBD1 (6 bases). This CDR3 contains 14 residues. The V gene's germline CDR1 is SGHTA and CDR2 FQGNSA. V gave up 4 bases and J gave up 1 base, with 10 bases separating them. The CDR3 sequence is CASSSGQTNTEAFF. As DNA, the CDR3 is TGTGCCAGCAGCTCCGGACAGACGAACACTGAAGCTTTCTTT.

V gene TRBV5-1 combines with J gene TRBJ2-1; tentatively, D is TRBD1 or TRBD2 (6 bases each). Between the trimmed V and J ends, which lost 6 bases and 7 bases, there was a span of 17 bases. The length of the CDR3 is 14 residues. Germline V lookup: CDR1 SGHRS, CDR2 YFSETQ. The CDR3 DNA reads TGCGCCAGCATCGGGGGCTCGGGCGGAAATGAGCAGTTCTTC. It codes for CASIGGSGGNEQFF.

This clonotype was observed once. This chain uses TRBV20-1 with TRBJ2-7; 9 positions match TRBD2. The CDR3 runs 13 residues. J was trimmed by 7 bases and V by 5 bases; bases with no gene match: 9. CDR1 and CDR2 (germline): DFQATT, SNEGSKA (reference sequence). The CDR3 DNA is TGCAGTGCTTGCCTGACTAGCGGATTGGAGCAGTACTTC. Protein: CSACLTSGLEQYF.

This chain uses TRBV20-1 with TRBJ2-2; a possible D gene is TRBD2 (6 bases). CDR3 length: 13 amino acids. V shed 5 bases and J shed 6 bases, with 13 bases lying between them. Germline CDR1 reads DFQATT; CDR2 reads SNEGSKA (reference sequence). The CDR3 sequence: CSAGLTRSGELFF. The CDR3, as DNA: TGCAGTGCTGGACTAACCCGTTCCGGGGAGCTGTTTTTT.

The CDR3 region has the DNA TGTGCCAGCAGCCTAGACGTGGCGGTCGAGACCCAGTACTTC. This gives the protein CASSLDVAVETQYF. The rearrangement uses TRBV3-1 and TRBJ2-5; no reliable D call. Germline V gene data show CDR1 as LGHDT and CDR2 as YNNKEL (reference sequence). V lost 4 bases to trimming and J lost 5 bases, with 14 bases between them. This CDR3 spans 14 amino acids.

The chain links TRBV19 to TRBJ2-3, with TRBD2 identical over 9 bases. V lost 2 bases to trimming and J lost 2 bases; unmatched junction nucleotides: 5. CDR1 is LNHDA and CDR2 is SQIVND in the germline V gene (reference sequence). This CDR3 comprises 16 residues. The CDR3 region is CASSIMAGGITDTQYF. The CDR3 nucleotides read TGTGCCAGTAGTATAATGGCGGGAGGGATCACAGATACGCAGTATTTT. The whole variable domain, filled in from reference TRBV19 and TRBJ2-3, reads DGGITQSPKYLFRKEGQNVTLSCEQNLNHDAMYWYRQDPGQGLRLIYYSQIVNDFQKGDIAEGYSVSREKKESFPLTVTSAQKNPTAFYLCASSIMAGGITDTQYFGPGTRLTVL.

CDR3 loop: CATRSRDRGRTDTQYF. The CDR3 bases are TGTGCCACCAGAAGTAGGGACAGGGGGCGCACAGATACGCAGTATTTT. This sequence joins TRBV15 and TRBJ2-3, with 12 positions matching TRBD1. V dropped 6 bases and J dropped 1; count of bases not matched to a gene: 5. There are 16 residues in the CDR3. Germline V gene data show CDR1 as LNHNV and CDR2 as YYDKDF (reference sequence).

The rearrangement uses TRBV4-3 and TRBJ2-2, with TRBD1 identical over 7 bases. V gave up 0 bases and J gave up 2 bases; unmatched junction bases: 9. The CDR3 loop spans 18 amino acids. Per germline, CDR1 LGHNA and CDR2 YSLEER. The CDR3 region is CASSQDQIGTANTGELFF. The CDR3 nucleotides are TGCGCCAGCAGCCAAGATCAAATCGGGACAGCCAACACCGGGGAGCTGTTTTTT.